This T cell receptor beta chain was captured in a study of T-cell reconstitution after alpha-beta-depleted transplantation in children. Findings of the study overall: For some patients, TCRbeta diversity was high at day 60 because of recipient T cells and thymic progenitors that survived. Reportedly, only several hundred clones from non-depleted graft cells drove alpha-beta T-cell counts at about two months. At one year after transplant, newly produced T cells mostly accounted for T-cell counts and diversity.

Ten or more counts support this clonotype. The antigen remains unidentified. With 0 bases removed from V and 5 bases from J, the gap between germline ends came to 8 bases. CDR3 length: 14 amino acids. Germline-derived CDR1 and CDR2 are ENHRY and SYGVKD. Unique molecular identifiers were incorporated when the TCRbeta library was constructed. TCRdb re-called the PCR reads with MiXCR, one entry per CDR3 protein. The sample shows under 20,000 distinct CDR3 sequences, 13% of them seen only once. This sequence was found in a female patient under 10 years old who had a stem cell transplant for congenital amegakaryocytic thrombocytopenia, so the T cells may come from the graft donor. The source material was PBMCs, mostly from graft donor cells, sampled 60 days after TCRalphabeta/CD19-depleted stem cell transplant. The rearrangement uses TRBV10-3 and TRBJ1-5, with unresolved D. The CDR3 spells CAISESRSDQPQHF. CDR3 DNA sequence: TGTGCCATCAGTGAGTCGAGGAGCGATCAGCCCCAGCATTTT.